This T cell receptor beta chain was observed in a study of blood T cell repertoires in COVID-19. Original data processing: Nucleated cell number was recorded as an estimate derived from reference gene primer amplification. Clones were sequenced by immunoSEQ multiplex PCR, and TCRdb holds only the in-frame ones, with some missing. That table gives V, J and clone size, and the DNA gave D and trimming. The sample records roughly 60,000 clones, 75% to 85% being singletons. The CDR3 extends over 13 amino acids. With 2 bases removed from V and 4 bases from J, the gap between germline ends came to 7 bases. From germline, CDR1 is MNHEY and CDR2 SVGAGI.

The genes are TRBV6-5 and TRBJ2-3; D gene uncertain. The sequenced sample was peripheral blood. The TCR originated in a human donor in a cohort sampled during active COVID-19. CDR3 bases: TGTGCCAGCAGTTACGCACAGTCAGATACGCAGTATTTT. This gives the protein CASSYAQSDTQYF.